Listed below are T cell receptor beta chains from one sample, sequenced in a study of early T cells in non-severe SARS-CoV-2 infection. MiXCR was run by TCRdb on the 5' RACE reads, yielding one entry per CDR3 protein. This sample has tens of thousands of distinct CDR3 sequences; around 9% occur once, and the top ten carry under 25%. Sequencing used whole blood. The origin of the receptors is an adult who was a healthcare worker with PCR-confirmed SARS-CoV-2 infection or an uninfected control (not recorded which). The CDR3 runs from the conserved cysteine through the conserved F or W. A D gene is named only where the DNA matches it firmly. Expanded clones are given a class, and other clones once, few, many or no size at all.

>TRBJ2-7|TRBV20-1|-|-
CSSAEQGRGREQYF
TGCAGCTCGGCGGAACAGGGACGGGGGCGCGAGCAGTACTTC
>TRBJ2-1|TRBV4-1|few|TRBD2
CASSQGSGADEQFF
TGCGCCAGCAGCCAAGGTAGCGGGGCGGATGAGCAGTTCTTC
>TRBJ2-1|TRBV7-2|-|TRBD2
CASSVRLAGRNEQFF
TGTGCCAGCAGCGTCAGACTAGCGGGACGGAATGAGCAGTTCTTC
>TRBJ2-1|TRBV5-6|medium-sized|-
CASSLGAGANEQFF
TGTGCCAGCAGCTTGGGAGCAGGGGCAAATGAGCAGTTCTTC
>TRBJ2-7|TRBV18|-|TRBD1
CASSGTGVSYEQYF
TGTGCCAGCTCTGGGACAGGGGTCTCCTACGAGCAGTACTTC
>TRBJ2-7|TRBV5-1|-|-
CASSLEGTRTGEQYF
TGCGCCAGCAGCTTGGAGGGGACCCGGACTGGCGAGCAGTACTTC
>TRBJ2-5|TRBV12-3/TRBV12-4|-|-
CASSHQRGETQYF
TGTGCCAGCAGTCACCAGAGGGGGGAGACCCAGTACTTC
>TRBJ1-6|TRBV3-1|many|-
CASSQRDSNSPLHF
TGTGCCAGCAGCCAGCGGGACTCCAATTCACCCCTCCACTTT
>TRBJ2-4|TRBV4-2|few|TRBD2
CASSQDGAGVQYF
TGTGCCAGCAGCCAAGATGGAGCGGGGGTGCAGTACTTC
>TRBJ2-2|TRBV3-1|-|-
CASSQVGGTQTGELFF
TGTGCCAGCAGCCAAGTGGGAGGGACACAAACCGGGGAGCTGTTTTTT
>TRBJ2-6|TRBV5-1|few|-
CASSLKSSPGANVLTF
TGCGCCAGCAGCTTGAAATCGTCCCCTGGGGCCAACGTCCTGACTTTC
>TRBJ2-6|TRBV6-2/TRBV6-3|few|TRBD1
CASNGRGHHSGANVLTF
TGTGCCAGCAACGGCAGGGGGCACCACTCTGGGGCCAACGTCCTGACTTTC
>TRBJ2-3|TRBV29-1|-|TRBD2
CSVLLAGPDTQYF
TGCAGCGTCCTACTAGCGGGTCCTGATACGCAGTATTTT
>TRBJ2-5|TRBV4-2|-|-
CASSGEGPEETQYF
TGTGCCAGCAGCGGGGAAGGGCCAGAGGAGACCCAGTACTTC
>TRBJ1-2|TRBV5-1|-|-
CASSLASREGGGYTF
TGCGCCAGCAGCTTGGCCAGTAGGGAGGGAGGAGGCTACACCTTC
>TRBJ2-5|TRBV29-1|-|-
CSVPPTAGQETQYF
TGCAGCGTTCCCCCGACGGCGGGACAAGAGACCCAGTACTTC
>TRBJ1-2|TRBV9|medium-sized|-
CASSVADRSPTF
TGTGCCAGCAGCGTAGCAGACCGGTCACCCACCTTC
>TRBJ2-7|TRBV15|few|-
CATSSDGTYEQYF
TGTGCCACCAGCAGCGACGGTACCTACGAGCAGTACTTC
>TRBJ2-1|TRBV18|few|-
CASSRGRGEDEQFF
TGTGCCAGCTCACGTGGAAGGGGTGAGGATGAGCAGTTCTTC
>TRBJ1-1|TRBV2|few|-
CASSDGGGTEAFF
TGTGCCAGCAGTGACGGTGGGGGCACTGAAGCTTTCTTT
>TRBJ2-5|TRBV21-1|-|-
CASSRAGLGKETQYF
TGTGCCAGCTCTAGGGCAGGATTAGGGAAAGAGACCCAGTACTTC
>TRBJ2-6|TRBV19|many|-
CASTRPPQGVLTF
TGTGCCAGTACACGACCACCCCAAGGCGTCCTGACTTTC
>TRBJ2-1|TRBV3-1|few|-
CASSHKSGSRFF
TGTGCCAGCAGCCATAAATCGGGAAGTCGGTTCTTC
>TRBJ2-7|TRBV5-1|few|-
CASSFTRPDGEYF
TGCGCCAGCAGCTTTACCCGGCCCGATGGTGAGTACTTC
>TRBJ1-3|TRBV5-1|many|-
CASSLFDSGNTIYF
TGCGCCAGCAGCTTGTTTGACTCTGGAAACACCATATATTTT
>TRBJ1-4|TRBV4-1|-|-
CATKPNDGVSNEKLFF
TGCGCCACCAAGCCAAACGATGGGGTCAGCAATGAAAAACTGTTTTTT
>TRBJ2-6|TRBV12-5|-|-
CASGPSGANVLTF
TGTGCTAGTGGCCCTTCTGGGGCCAACGTCCTGACTTTC
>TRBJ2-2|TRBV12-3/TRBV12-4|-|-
CASSSKLIGAWSTGELFF
TGTGCCAGCAGTTCAAAATTGATCGGGGCTTGGAGCACCGGGGAGCTGTTTTTT
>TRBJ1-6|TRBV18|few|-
CASSRQGRNNSPLHF
TGTGCCAGCTCGCGGCAGGGGCGCAATAATTCACCCCTCCACTTT
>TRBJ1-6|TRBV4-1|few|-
CASSQSTVGFGSPLHF
TGCGCCAGCAGCCAATCTACCGTGGGATTTGGGTCACCCCTCCACTTT
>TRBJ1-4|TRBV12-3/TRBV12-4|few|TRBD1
CASGTGGEKLFF
TGTGCCAGTGGGACAGGGGGCGAAAAACTGTTTTTT
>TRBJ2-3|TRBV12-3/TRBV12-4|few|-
CASSLNRADTQYF
TGTGCCAGCAGTTTAAACAGGGCAGATACGCAGTATTTT
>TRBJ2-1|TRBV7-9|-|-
CASSPRRDEQFF
TGTGCCAGCAGCCCCCGGCGTGATGAGCAGTTCTTC
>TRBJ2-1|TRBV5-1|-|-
CASSLGGGLSSYNEQFF
TGCGCCAGCAGCTTGGGCGGGGGCCTTAGCTCCTACAATGAGCAGTTCTTC
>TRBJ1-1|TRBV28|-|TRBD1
CAGSTGGDGNTEAFF
TGTGCCGGATCTACAGGGGGAGATGGCAACACTGAAGCTTTCTTT
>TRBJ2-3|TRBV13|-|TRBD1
CASSQGRGPDTQYF
TGTGCCAGCAGCCAGGGCAGGGGGCCAGATACGCAGTATTTT
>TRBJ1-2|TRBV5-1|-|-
CASSLDQVGGYTF
TGCGCCAGCAGCTTGGATCAGGTCGGTGGCTACACCTTC
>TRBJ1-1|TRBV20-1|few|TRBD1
CSASRGDTEAFF
TGCAGTGCTAGCAGGGGGGACACTGAAGCTTTCTTT
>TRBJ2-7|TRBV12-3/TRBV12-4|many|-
CASSFQSPGYEQYF
TGTGCCAGCAGTTTTCAGTCGCCGGGGTACGAGCAGTACTTC
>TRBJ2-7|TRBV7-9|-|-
CASSPTRGIKSYEQYF
TGTGCCAGCAGCCCCACTCGAGGGATCAAATCCTACGAGCAGTACTTC
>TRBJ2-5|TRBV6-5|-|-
CASSYSRKETQYF
TGTGCCAGCAGTTACTCGAGGAAAGAGACCCAGTACTTC
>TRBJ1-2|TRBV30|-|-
CAWTDTNYGYTF
TGTGCCTGGACAGATACTAACTATGGCTACACCTTC
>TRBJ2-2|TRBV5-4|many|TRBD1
CASSSTGSVTTGELFF
TGTGCCAGCAGCTCGACAGGGAGCGTAACGACCGGGGAGCTGTTTTTT
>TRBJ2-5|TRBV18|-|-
CASSTAIQETQYF
TGTGCCAGCTCAACCGCTATCCAAGAGACCCAGTACTTC
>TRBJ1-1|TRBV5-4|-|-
CASSLDVGTEAFF
TGTGCCAGCAGCTTGGACGTCGGCACTGAAGCTTTCTTT
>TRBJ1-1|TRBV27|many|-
CASSPVRETEAFF
TGTGCCAGCAGTCCGGTAAGGGAGACTGAAGCTTTCTTT
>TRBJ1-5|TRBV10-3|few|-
CAISDGGNQPQHF
TGTGCCATCAGTGATGGTGGGAATCAGCCCCAGCATTTT
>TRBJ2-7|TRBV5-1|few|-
CASSTNPGGATNEQYF
TGCGCCAGCAGCACCAACCCAGGAGGGGCAACTAACGAGCAGTACTTC
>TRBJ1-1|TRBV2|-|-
CASSVETGNTEAFF
TGTGCCAGCAGTGTCGAAACGGGGAACACTGAAGCTTTCTTT
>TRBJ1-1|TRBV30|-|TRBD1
CAWSRGTEAFF
TGTGCCTGGAGCAGGGGGACTGAAGCTTTCTTT
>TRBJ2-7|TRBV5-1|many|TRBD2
CASSLLAGVSSYEQYF
TGCGCCAGCAGCTTGTTAGCGGGGGTGAGCTCCTACGAGCAGTACTTC
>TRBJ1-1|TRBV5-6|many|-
CASSLGARGATNTEAFF
TGTGCCAGCAGCTTAGGTGCCAGGGGCGCTACGAACACTGAAGCTTTCTTT
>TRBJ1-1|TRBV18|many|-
CASSPGTPHVAFF
TGTGCCAGCTCACCCGGGACCCCCCACGTTGCTTTCTTT
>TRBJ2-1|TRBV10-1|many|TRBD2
CASSEKTSGAYNEQFF
TGCGCCAGCAGTGAAAAGACTAGCGGGGCCTACAATGAGCAGTTCTTC
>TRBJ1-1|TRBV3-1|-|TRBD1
CASSRRQGDIMNTEAFF
TGTGCCAGCAGCCGCCGACAGGGGGATATCATGAACACTGAAGCTTTCTTT